A selection of T cell receptor beta chains follows, all from one sample in a study of identical twins. TCRdb analysed the 5' RACE reads with MiXCR anew, one entry per CDR3 protein. The data contain 400,000 to 500,000 distinct CDR3 sequences, about a fifth of them singletons. The sample was naive T cells sorted from blood. The receptor source for this set is a man aged 45 to 65 in good health. Both conserved end residues are part of each CDR3. The order of the fields is V gene, clone size, J gene, D gene, CDR3 DNA, CDR3 protein. A D gene is named only where the DNA matches it firmly. Clone size is shown for a subset of rows, as once, few, many or a class of expanded clone.

>TRBV6-5|.|TRBJ2-7|TRBD1
TGTGCCAGCAGTTACTCCCCGGGACAGTCTAACGAGCAGTACTTC
CASSYSPGQSNEQYF
>TRBV5-6|few|TRBJ2-3|.
TGTGCCAGCAGCTTGATTATGGGGGGCGGCACAGATACGCAGTATTTT
CASSLIMGGGTDTQYF
>TRBV7-6|few|TRBJ2-2|TRBD1
TGTGCCAGCAGCTCACACCGGGACAGGGTTTACGGAACCCCCGGGGAGCTGTTTTTT
CASSSHRDRVYGTPGELFF
>TRBV5-1|.|TRBJ2-5|.
TGCGCCAGCAGCTTGGAGGCTTTGGAACCGATAGAGACCCAGTACTTC
CASSLEALEPIETQYF
>TRBV28|.|TRBJ2-7|TRBD1
TGTGCCAGCAGTCTTCCGGGGACAGGGAATAACGCGTACAACTACGAGCAGTACTTC
CASSLPGTGNNAYNYEQYF
>TRBV14|.|TRBJ2-5|TRBD1
TGTGCCAGCAGCGAGAGGGGGCCCTTCCGGGAGACCCAGTACTTC
CASSERGPFRETQYF
>TRBV7-2|few|TRBJ2-3|TRBD2
TGTGCCAGCAGCCCTTCTAGCGGGCCACAGTATTTT
CASSPSSGPQYF
>TRBV5-1|few|TRBJ1-3|.
TGCGCCAGCAGCTTGGGCGACTCTGGAAACACCATATATTTT
CASSLGDSGNTIYF
>TRBV20-1|many|TRBJ2-1|TRBD2
TGCAGTGCTGGGGTAGCGGGAGGGCTCTATGAGCAGTTCTTC
CSAGVAGGLYEQFF
>TRBV29-1|few|TRBJ1-2|.
TGCAGCGTTGATGAAGCCGGCAGAGACTATGGCTACACCTTC
CSVDEAGRDYGYTF
>TRBV4-3|few|TRBJ2-7|TRBD2
TGCGCCAGCAGCCAAGATTGGCGGGAGAACCCCTACGAGCAGTACTTC
CASSQDWRENPYEQYF
>TRBV15|few|TRBJ1-5|.
TGTGCCACCAGCAGAGATCTGGACAACCAGCCCCAGCATTTT
CATSRDLDNQPQHF
>TRBV6-2/TRBV6-3|few|TRBJ1-5|.
TGTGCCAGCAGTTCAGGGGTAAGCAATCAGCCCCAGCATTTT
CASSSGVSNQPQHF
>TRBV7-9|many|TRBJ2-7|TRBD2
TGTGCCAGCAGCCTAGCGGGAGGGCCCTCATACGAGCAGTACTTC
CASSLAGGPSYEQYF
>TRBV4-2|many|TRBJ1-4|.
TGTGCCAGCAGCCAAGAGGGACTAGGGGATGAAAAACTGTTTTTT
CASSQEGLGDEKLFF
>TRBV6-5|.|TRBJ2-7|TRBD1
TGTGCCAGCAGTTCGGGACAGGGAGACGACGAGCAGTACTTC
CASSSGQGDDEQYF
>TRBV20-1|few|TRBJ2-1|TRBD2
TGCAGTGCTAGATTTAGCGGGAGTTTGACCTATGAGCAGTTCTTC
CSARFSGSLTYEQFF
>TRBV7-9|many|TRBJ2-1|.
TGTGCCAGCAGCTTAGCGCGTTCTGAGCAGTTCTTC
CASSLARSEQFF
>TRBV30|.|TRBJ2-3|.
TGTGCCTGGAGTGTGGGCTCAGATACGCAGTATTTT
CAWSVGSDTQYF
>TRBV29-1|few|TRBJ1-4|TRBD1
TGCAGCGTCGGACAGGGGGCGGTACGTGGAGAAAAACTGTTTTTT
CSVGQGAVRGEKLFF
>TRBV4-1|few|TRBJ2-7|.
TGCGCCAGCAGCCAGCCGTACGGGGAGCAGTACTTC
CASSQPYGEQYF
>TRBV7-2|many|TRBJ2-7|TRBD2
TGTGCCAGCAGCTTAGTCGGGAGGAACTACGAGCAGTACTTC
CASSLVGRNYEQYF
>TRBV2|.|TRBJ2-5|.
TGTGCCAGCAACGCCGGGACATCCTCCCCAGAGACCCAGTACTTC
CASNAGTSSPETQYF
>TRBV27|.|TRBJ2-5|TRBD2
TGTGCCAGCAGTTCCCTTAGACTAGCGGAAGAGACCCAGTACTTC
CASSSLRLAEETQYF
>TRBV20-1|many|TRBJ2-6|.
TGCAGTGCTAGAGGTCTTCAGGGAACTGGGGCCAACGTCCTGACTTTC
CSARGLQGTGANVLTF
>TRBV12-3/TRBV12-4|.|TRBJ2-2|.
TGTGCCAGCAAAATATCGGGGCCCGGGGAGCTGTTTTTT
CASKISGPGELFF
>TRBV4-3|.|TRBJ1-2|.
TGCGCCAGCAGCCACGAAACGGACAGTAACTATGGCTACACCTTC
CASSHETDSNYGYTF